The 4 T cell receptor beta chains in this list originate from one sample, sequenced in a study of long-term antiretroviral therapy in people with HIV. With survey level as its setting, the immunoSEQ assay was v3.0. Assay: immunoSEQ multiplex PCR; the TCRdb copy retains only in-frame clones and omits some. This table has more than 20,000 clones, around 84% appearing once. Sequences were derived from unsorted PBMCs, sampled 1.9 years after starting antiretroviral therapy. These receptors all stem from a woman between 50 and 59 years old with HIV.

The CDR3 DNA reads as TGTGCCAGCAGCTTAGGACCTGGAGCTAACACTGAAGCTTTCTTT. It encodes CASSLGPGANTEAFF. The rearrangement uses TRBV7-2 and TRBJ1-1; D not resolved. Trimming removed 1 base at V and 2 bases at J, with 11 bases between. This CDR3 has 15 residues. CDR1 SGHTA and CDR2 FQGNSA come from the germline V gene.

The chain couples TRBV27 to TRBJ2-3; the D gene is possibly TRBD2 (7 bases). Per the germline V gene, CDR1 is MNHEY and CDR2 is SMNVEV (reference sequence). The CDR3 consists of 15 residues. V shed 5 bases and J shed 4 bases, with 16 bases lying between them. This CDR3 reads CASSPPGGESDTQYF. The CDR3 DNA reads as TGTGCCAGCAGTCCCCCGGGGGGCGAGTCAGATACGCAGTATTTT.

This clone was observed once. V usage is TRBV5-4 and J usage is TRBJ2-7, with TRBD1 as a possible D gene (6 bases). V lost 5 bases and J lost 7, with 13 bases in between. Germline V lookup: CDR1 SGHNT, CDR2 YYREEE (reference sequence). There are 12 residues in the CDR3. The CDR3 spells CASSRDISEQYF. The CDR3 region has the DNA TGTGCCAGCAGTCGGGACATTTCGGAGCAGTACTTC.

The V call is TRBV2, the J call TRBJ2-2, with no clear D. Germline lookup yields CDR1 SNHLY and CDR2 FYNNEI. The CDR3 contains 14 residues. Trimming removed 5 bases from V and 0 bases from J, with 7 bases in between. The CDR3 nucleotides read TGTGCCAGCAGTCAGAACCCGAACACCGGGGAGCTGTTTTTT. Translating gives CASSQNPNTGELFF.